The rows below give T cell receptor beta chains drawn from one sample of a study of shared clonotypes between healthy human individuals. Data came from immunoSEQ multiplex PCR; TCRdb stores just in-frame clones and leaves some out. Of roughly 1 million clones listed, around 78% are singletons. The sample consisted of memory CD4+ T cells from PBMCs. All receptors come from a man younger than 30 in good health. Some clones in this sample may be carry-over from other donors' samples. CDR3s include the opening cysteine and the closing phenylalanine or tryptophan. Fields, in order: J gene, V gene, CDR3 protein.

TRBJ1-1,TRBV7-3,CASSIPLGENTEAFF
TRBJ2-6,TRBV28,CASSLARTGANVLTF
TRBJ1-1,TRBV11-3,CASSLTRFTEAFF
TRBJ1-3,TRBV15,CATSRGGDRAGNTIYF
TRBJ1-1,TRBV5-5,CASSRHRNTEAFF
TRBJ1-3,TRBV6-7,CASSYPRKGNTIYF
TRBJ1-2,TRBV14,CASSPRSSWGYGYTF
TRBJ2-3,TRBV5-4,CASSLSRGTDTQYF
TRBJ2-7,TRBV7-8,CASSPTHGDAGGEQYF
TRBJ2-3,TRBV30,CAWRVSGCTQYF
TRBJ1-1,TRBV5-1,CASTLGAVLGNTEAFF
TRBJ2-1,TRBV20-1,CSARSNNEQFF
TRBJ1-2,TRBV5-1,CASSFDRGDYGYTF
TRBJ1-4,TRBV9,CASSVDGTGGEKLFF
TRBJ2-3,TRBV27,CATATLPGSDTQYF
TRBJ1-2,TRBV6-5,CASSPQGVANYGYTF
TRBJ1-4,TRBV2,CASSPEGGKRSEKLFF
TRBJ1-2,TRBV7-3,CASSPRIGEGYTF
TRBJ2-5,TRBV29-1,CSVWASPGPETQYF
TRBJ1-5,TRBV5-1,CASSPTLTGGEIQPQHF
TRBJ2-2,TRBV28,CASREGPGELFF